The sequence of this T cell receptor beta chain was determined in a study of T cell changes during pregnancy in multiple sclerosis. Sequencing used immunoSEQ multiplex PCR; TCRdb keeps in-frame clones, though not all of them. The sample contains 45,000 to 50,000 clones, 92% of which appear only once. From germline, CDR1 is KGHSH and CDR2 LQKENI. The V gene lost 3 bases and the J gene lost 3 bases, with 12 bases spanning the gap. The CDR3 runs 14 residues. The specimen comprised peripheral blood, sampled in the third trimester of pregnancy. This rearrangement joins TRBV18 to TRBJ2-7; weak D call: TRBD1 (5 bases). The receptor's source is a female donor with multiple sclerosis, enrolled in a pregnancy study. CDR3 coding DNA: TGTGCCAGCTCACCTGTAGGGGATCTCTACGAGCAGTACTTC. It translates to CASSPVGDLYEQYF.